One T cell receptor (beta chain) is described in this entry. Profiled with immunoSEQ multiplex PCR; TCRdb holds only in-frame clones, not every one. The data show 50,000 to 65,000 clones, over 90% seen once. The data are from a study of technical replicates of blood from a handful of donors. This clonotype was sampled from a human donor in good health. Some clones in this sample may be carry-over from other donors' samples. Sequencing input: PBMCs.

The CDR3 region is CASSYSGTHSYEQYF. The DNA for the CDR3 is TGTGCCAGCAGTTACTCGGGGACACACTCCTACGAGCAGTACTTC. V usage is TRBV6-6 and J usage is TRBJ2-7, with D possibly being TRBD1 (6 bases). Germline loops: CDR1 MNHNY, CDR2 SVGAGI (reference sequence). The CDR3 consists of 15 residues. V was pared by 0 bases and J by 0 bases, with 9 bases between.